The following is a T cell receptor beta chain sequence with its context. Antigen: not known. Primers used in a second PCR of about 7 to 12 cycles were a sample-barcoded 5' primer and a J-beta primer mix. Each CDR3 protein gets one entry after TCRdb re-called the 5' RACE reads with MiXCR. The sample carries 650,000 to 950,000 distinct CDR3 sequences, about 42% recorded once. The CDR3 sequence is 14 residues long. The V segment lost 6 bases and the J segment 7 bases; nucleotides outside the gene matches: 9. The germline V gene has CDR1 MNHEY and CDR2 SVGAGI. This entry comes from a study of blood T cells in healthy people across ages. Study-wide results and caveats: Versus aged donors, long-lived donors had higher diversity and more naive CD4+ cells.

The chain combines TRBV6-5 with TRBJ1-5, with 7 nucleotides matching TRBD1. Sequences were obtained from blood. The source is a man in his sixties in good health. The CDR3 DNA follows: TGTGCCAGCAGACCCGACAGGGATAGCCAGCCCCAGCATTTT. Residues: CASRPDRDSQPQHF.